The clone carrying this T cell receptor (beta chain) is a singleton in its sample. Antigen unknown. These data belong to a study of T cell responses to AZD1222 COVID-19 vaccine. Study-wide points: Spike regions recognized by vaccine-associated CD4 TCRs spanned the protein, led by 160-218 and 743-854. Repertoire sampling happened only post peak T cell response. Donors in the cohort were predominantly white British and more often female, and clonal diversity was possibly underestimated. Baseline serostatus was positive in only five to seven AZD1222 recipients.

Sequencing used immunoSEQ multiplex PCR; TCRdb keeps in-frame clones, though not all of them. The sample holds around 100,000 clones, about 86% seen once. The germline V gene has CDR1 SGDLS and CDR2 YYNGEE. CDR3 length equals 17 residues. Germline trimming cut 5 bases from V and 5 bases from J; bases unmatched to any gene: 9. The clonotype was recovered from an adult in good health. The sequenced sample was peripheral blood, obtained on day 0 of AZD1222 vaccination. The rearrangement uses TRBV9 and TRBJ2-2; 13 bases match TRBD2. CDR3: CASRDGLAGERTGELFF. In nucleotides, the CDR3 is TGTGCCAGCAGAGACGGACTAGCGGGAGAACGTACCGGGGAGCTGTTTTTT.